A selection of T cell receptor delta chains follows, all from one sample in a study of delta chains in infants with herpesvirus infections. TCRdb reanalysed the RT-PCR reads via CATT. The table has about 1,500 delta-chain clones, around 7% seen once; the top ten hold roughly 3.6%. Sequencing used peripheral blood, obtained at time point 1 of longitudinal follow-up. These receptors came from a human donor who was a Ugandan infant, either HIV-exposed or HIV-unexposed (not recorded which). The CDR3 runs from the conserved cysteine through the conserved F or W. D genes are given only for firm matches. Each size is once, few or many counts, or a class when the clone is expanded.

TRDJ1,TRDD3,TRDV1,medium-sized,CALGKPSFPLNTGGYAGQYTDKLIF,TGTGCTCTTGGGAAGCCTTCCTTTCCCCTCAACACTGGGGGATACGCCGGCCAGTACACCGATAAACTCATCTTT
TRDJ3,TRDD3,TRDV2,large,CACDTGGYGTWDTRQMFF,TGTGCCTGTGACACCGGGGGATACGGCACCTGGGACACCCGACAGATGTTTTTC
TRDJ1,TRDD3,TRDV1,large,CALGTLGDLQYTDKLIF,TGTGCTCTTGGAACGCTGGGGGATCTCCAGTACACCGATAAACTCATCTTT
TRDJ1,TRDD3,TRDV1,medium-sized,CALGDPGLFHALGPIYVTGGSGSPLIF,TGTGCTCTTGGGGACCCGGGACTCTTCCACGCCCTTGGCCCGATATATGTTACTGGGGGCTCAGGGTCCCCGCTCATCTTT
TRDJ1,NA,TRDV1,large,CALGEINFPPGEAYPGDKLIF,TGTGCTCTTGGGGAAATCAACTTCCCCCCAGGAGAGGCCTACCCGGGCGATAAACTCATCTTT
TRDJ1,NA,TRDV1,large,CALGELGGHHSAHSDTDKLIF,TGTGCTCTTGGGGAACTAGGTGGACATCACTCGGCCCACTCGGACACCGATAAACTCATCTTT
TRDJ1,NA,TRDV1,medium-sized,CALGELVSTPHLPGIVYTDKLIF,TGTGCTCTTGGGGAACTTGTTTCCACTCCTCATCTCCCTGGGATAGTCTACACCGATAAACTCATCTTT
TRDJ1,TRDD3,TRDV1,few,CALGELDLLLWGIEGLYTDKLIF,TGTGCTCTTGGGGAACTCGATCTCCTACTCTGGGGGATAGAGGGGCTGTACACCGATAAACTCATCTTT
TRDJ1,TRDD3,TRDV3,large,CASKKPSSVLGDTGTDKLIF,TGTGCCTCGAAGAAGCCTTCTTCAGTACTGGGGGATACTGGCACCGATAAACTCATCTTT
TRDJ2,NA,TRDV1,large,CALGELYEGLGLAQLFF,TGTGCTCTTGGGGAATTATACGAGGGGCTGGGCCTAGCACAACTCTTCTTT
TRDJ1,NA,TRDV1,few,CALGELENPPGAGARGARYTDKLIF,TGTGCTCTTGGGGAACTAGAAAATCCCCCGGGAGCGGGAGCCCGGGGGGCTAGGTACACCGATAAACTCATCTTT
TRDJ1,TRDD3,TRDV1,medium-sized,CALGALLSTGGQTLMYTDKLIF,TGTGCTCTTGGTGCACTGCTTTCCACTGGGGGACAGACCTTAATGTACACCGATAAACTCATCTTT
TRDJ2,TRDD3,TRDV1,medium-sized,CALGLLFRTGGYLISTPNPATAQLFF,TGTGCTCTTGGCCTCCTCTTCCGTACTGGGGGATACTTAATCTCCACCCCCAACCCCGCGACAGCACAACTCTTCTTT
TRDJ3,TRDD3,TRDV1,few,CALGGPLSLGGYRDTRQMFF,TGTGCTCTTGGGGGACCCCTCTCCCTAGGGGGATACAGAGACACCCGACAGATGTTTTTC
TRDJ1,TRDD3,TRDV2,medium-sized,CACANATGGYEVNCDKLIF,TGTGCCTGTGCCAACGCTACTGGGGGATACGAGGTAAACTGCGATAAACTCATCTTT